The clone carrying this TCR beta chain was seen a few times. Its antigen is as yet unknown. The CDR3 has 16 amino acids. Per the germline V gene, CDR1 is MNHEY and CDR2 is SVGAGI. V gave up 0 bases and J gave up 0 bases; unmatched junction bases: 1. The sample belongs to a study of T cell repertoires in cytomegalovirus infection. Study-level information: A matching HLA type, together with CMV infection, was signaled by public TCR beta signatures. Study-wide findings and caveats: Within the response measured ex vivo, HLA-C-restricted CMV-specific TCR beta clonotypes were dominant. Frequencies of public TCR beta families were cumulated, and this identified carriers of CMV plus the relevant HLA.

TCRdb recomputed calls from the reads with MiXCR, one row per CDR3 protein. Among some 220,000 distinct CDR3 sequences listed, more than 9% were seen once. The sequenced material came from PBMCs. The gene calls are TRBV6-5 and TRBJ2-3, with TRBD1 identical over 9 bases. This TCR was recovered from a human donor in good health (CMV status not recorded). Some clones in this sample may be carry-over from other donors' samples. The CDR3 is CASSYSGTGSTDTQYF. The CDR3 bases are TGTGCCAGCAGTTACTCGGGGACAGGGAGCACAGATACGCAGTATTTT.